This paragraph covers one TCR beta chain sequence. Its antigen is not identified. This sample stems from a study of cytomegalovirus exposure and HLA in healthy donors. Donors consisted of healthy bone marrow donors. General study findings and limits: HLA-A and HLA-B allele assignments for most subjects were reportedly predicted accurately using TCR beta sequences. According to a later analysis, most TCR beta chains associated with CMV appeared HLA-restricted. The authors later linked a missense DCLRE1C variant to TCR beta V- and J-gene trimming.

Germline V gives CDR1 GTSNPN, CDR2 SVGIG (reference sequence). The V segment lost 3 bases and the J segment 5 bases; nucleotides outside the gene matches: 17. CDR3 length: 17 amino acids. The PCR had 60 Vbeta and 13 Jbeta primers. Only in-frame clones appear in the TCRdb table, and some are missing; sequencing was by immunoSEQ multiplex PCR. This table has approximately 200,000 clones, around 77% appearing once. The TCR comes from a man under 40 in good health and CMV-seronegative. V is TRBV30 and J is TRBJ1-2, with 8 bases aligning to TRBD1. The sequencing sample was made of PBMCs. DNA of the CDR3: TGTGCCTGGAGCGGCGACAGGGGCGGGTACCATTCGTATGGCTACACCTTC. Translated, it gives CAWSGDRGGYHSYGYTF.